Sequencing of this T cell receptor beta chain was carried out in a study of shared clonotypes between healthy human individuals. For the study at large: Donors had three CD4 naive, three CD4 memory, two CD8 naive and one CD8 memory plate apiece.

V was pared by 0 bases and J by 4 bases, with 13 bases between. The CDR3 runs to 15 residues. CDR1 is MNHEY and CDR2 is SVGAGI in the germline V gene. Assay execution proceeded at the deep level. Here immunoSEQ multiplex PCR was the method, and the copy in TCRdb shows in-frame clones only, minus some. The sample contains some 1.4 million clones, over 95% of which appear only once. The source is a man aged 25 to 40 in good health. V usage is TRBV6-5 and J usage is TRBJ2-7; possibly TRBD2 for D (7 bases). The sequencing input was naive CD4+ T cells sorted from blood. The subset was: CD45RA+ positively selected. CDR3 DNA sequence: TGTGCCAGCAGTTACTCATCGGGGGGCGAGTACGAGCAGTACTTC. Its translation: CASSYSSGGEYEQYF.